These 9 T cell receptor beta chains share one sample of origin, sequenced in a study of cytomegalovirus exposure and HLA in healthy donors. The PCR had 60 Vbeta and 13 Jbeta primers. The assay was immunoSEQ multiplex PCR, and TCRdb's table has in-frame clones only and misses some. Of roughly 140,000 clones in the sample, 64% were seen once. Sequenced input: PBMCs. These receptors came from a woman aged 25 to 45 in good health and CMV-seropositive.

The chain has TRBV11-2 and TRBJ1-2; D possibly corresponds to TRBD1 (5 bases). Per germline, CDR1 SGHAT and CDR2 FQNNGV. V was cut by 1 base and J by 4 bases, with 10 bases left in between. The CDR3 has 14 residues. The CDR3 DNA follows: TGTGCCAGCAGCTTAGGTTCAGGGTTCTATGGCTACACCTTC. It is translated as CASSLGSGFYGYTF.

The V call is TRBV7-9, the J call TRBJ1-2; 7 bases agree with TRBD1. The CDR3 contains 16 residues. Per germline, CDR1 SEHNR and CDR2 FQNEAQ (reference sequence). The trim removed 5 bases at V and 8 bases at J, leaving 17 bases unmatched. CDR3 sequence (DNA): TGTGCCAGCAGCACCTACAGGGGAAGACCTGGGATCGGCTACACCTTC. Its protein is CASSTYRGRPGIGYTF. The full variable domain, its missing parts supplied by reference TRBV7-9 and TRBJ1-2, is DTGVSQNPRHKITKRGQNVTFRCDPISEHNRLYWYRQTLGQGPEFLTYFQNEAQLEKSRLLSDRFSAERPKGSFSTLEIQRTEQGDSAMYLCASSTYRGRPGIGYTFGSGTRLTVV.

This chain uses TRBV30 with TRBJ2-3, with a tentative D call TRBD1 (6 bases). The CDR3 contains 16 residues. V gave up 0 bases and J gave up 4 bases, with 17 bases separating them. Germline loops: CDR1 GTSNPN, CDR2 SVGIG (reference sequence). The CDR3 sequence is CAWSVGGRGYPDTQYF. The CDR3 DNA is TGTGCCTGGAGTGTTGGGGGCAGGGGCTACCCAGATACGCAGTATTTT.

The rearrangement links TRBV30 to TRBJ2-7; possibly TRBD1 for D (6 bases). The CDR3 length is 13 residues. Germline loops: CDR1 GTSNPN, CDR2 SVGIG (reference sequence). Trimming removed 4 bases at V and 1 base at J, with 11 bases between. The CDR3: CAWNRVGSYEQYF. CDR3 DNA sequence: TGTGCCTGGAACAGGGTAGGGTCCTACGAGCAGTACTTC.

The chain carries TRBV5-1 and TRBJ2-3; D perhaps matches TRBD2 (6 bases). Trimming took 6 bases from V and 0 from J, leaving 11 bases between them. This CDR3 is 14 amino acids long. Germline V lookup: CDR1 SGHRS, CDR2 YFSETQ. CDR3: CASTLGLSTDTQYF. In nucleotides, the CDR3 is TGCGCCAGCACCCTGGGACTGAGCACAGATACGCAGTATTTT.

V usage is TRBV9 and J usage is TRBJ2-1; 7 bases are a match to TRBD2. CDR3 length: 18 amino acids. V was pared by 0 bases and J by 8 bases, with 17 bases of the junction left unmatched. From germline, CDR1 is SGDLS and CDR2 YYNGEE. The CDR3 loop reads CASSVGIFQTGGTDEQFF. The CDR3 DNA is TGTGCCAGCAGCGTAGGAATTTTCCAGACGGGAGGAACGGATGAGCAGTTCTTC.

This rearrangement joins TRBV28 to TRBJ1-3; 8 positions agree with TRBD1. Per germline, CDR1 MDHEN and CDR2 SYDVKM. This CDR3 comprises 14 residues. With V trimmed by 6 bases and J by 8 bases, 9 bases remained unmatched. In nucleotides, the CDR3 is TGTGCCAGCAGAACCCAACAGGGGGTAGACACCATATATTTT. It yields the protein CASRTQQGVDTIYF.

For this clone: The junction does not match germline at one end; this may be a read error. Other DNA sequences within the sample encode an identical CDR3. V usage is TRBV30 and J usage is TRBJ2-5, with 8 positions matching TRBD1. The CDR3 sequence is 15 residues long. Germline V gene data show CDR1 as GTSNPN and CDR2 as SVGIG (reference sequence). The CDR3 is CAWSVPGTGRETQYF. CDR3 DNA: TGTGCTTGGAGTGTACCAGGGACAGGAAGGGAGACCCAGTACTTC.

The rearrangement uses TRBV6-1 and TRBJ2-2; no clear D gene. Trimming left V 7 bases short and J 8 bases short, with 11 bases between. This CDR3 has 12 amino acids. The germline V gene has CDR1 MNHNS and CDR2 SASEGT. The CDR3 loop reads CASTRPPGELFF. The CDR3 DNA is TGTGCCAGCACCAGGCCCCCAGGGGAGCTGTTTTTT.